This T cell receptor beta chain was documented in a study of blood T cell repertoires in COVID-19. As for the study in general: Sample material is recorded as cDNA or gDNA derived from T cells, B-cell-depleted T cells, or PBMCs.

Sequencing used immunoSEQ multiplex PCR; TCRdb keeps in-frame clones, though not all of them. The repertoire has a few hundred thousand clones, 88% of them found once; the top ten carry around 6.5%. Germline V gene sequence: CDR1 MNHEY, CDR2 SVGAGI. Trimming took off 6 bases at V and 1 base at J, with 13 bases between the two ends. CDR3 length: 14 residues. Sequences were obtained from peripheral blood. This chain connects TRBV6-5 to TRBJ2-7; a possible D gene is TRBD1 (6 bases). The receptor was isolated from a woman aged 30 to 39 with COVID-19, enrolled during active disease. The CDR3, as DNA: TGTGCCAGCAGCACACAGGGTGGTTCCTACGAGCAGTACTTC. Protein product: CASSTQGGSYEQYF.